Listed below are T cell receptor beta chains from one sample, sequenced in a study of shared clonotypes between healthy human individuals. Clones were read by immunoSEQ multiplex PCR, and TCRdb kept only the in-frame ones, dropping some. The sample has about 1.1 million clones, approximately 80% seen once. Sample: memory CD4+ T cells from PBMCs. The origin of the receptors is a man younger than 30 in good health. Some clones in this sample may be carry-over from other donors' samples. The CDR3 runs from the conserved cysteine through the conserved F or W. Each record gives: clone size, D gene, J gene, V gene, CDR3 DNA, CDR3 protein. The D gene is left open where the match is weak. Not every row has a clone size; where given, it reads once, few, many or a size class.

clone size: -
D gene: TRBD2
J gene: TRBJ2-2
V gene: TRBV7-7
CDR3 DNA: TGTGCCAGCAGCTTAGGGACTAGAGGGCCGCTGTTTTTT
CDR3 protein: CASSLGTRGPLFF

clone size: -
D gene: -
J gene: TRBJ2-5
V gene: TRBV11-2
CDR3 DNA: TGTGCCAGCAGTTTAGCATTAGGGGGGACCCAGTACTTC
CDR3 protein: CASSLALGGTQYF

clone size: -
D gene: -
J gene: TRBJ1-3
V gene: TRBV2
CDR3 DNA: TGTGCCAGCAGTCAAGGAACCGGGACAAGTGGAAACACCATATATTTT
CDR3 protein: CASSQGTGTSGNTIYF

clone size: -
D gene: TRBD1
J gene: TRBJ2-1
V gene: TRBV25-1
CDR3 DNA: TGTGCCAGCAGTGAATGGGACAGCCCGAGCTCCTACAATGAGCAGTTCTTC
CDR3 protein: CASSEWDSPSSYNEQFF

clone size: -
D gene: -
J gene: TRBJ1-1
V gene: TRBV27
CDR3 DNA: TGTGCCAGCAGTTATAGGGAGTCCACTGAAGCTTTCTTT
CDR3 protein: CASSYRESTEAFF

clone size: -
D gene: TRBD2
J gene: TRBJ2-3
V gene: TRBV9
CDR3 DNA: TGTGCCAGCAGCGCCCTTAGCGGGAGTGGAAGAGATACGCAGTATTTT
CDR3 protein: CASSALSGSGRDTQYF

clone size: -
D gene: -
J gene: TRBJ1-1
V gene: TRBV19
CDR3 DNA: TGTGCCAGTCAGAGGGGACTCGCTGAAGCTTTCTTT
CDR3 protein: CASQRGLAEAFF

clone size: -
D gene: -
J gene: TRBJ1-2
V gene: TRBV28
CDR3 DNA: TGTGCCAGCAGGAGCGACATATATGGCTACACCTTC
CDR3 protein: CASRSDIYGYTF

clone size: -
D gene: TRBD1
J gene: TRBJ1-5
V gene: TRBV28
CDR3 DNA: TGTGCCGCGGGGGCGACAGGGGGATACCAGCCCCAGCATTTT
CDR3 protein: CAAGATGGYQPQHF

clone size: -
D gene: -
J gene: TRBJ2-7
V gene: TRBV5-1
CDR3 DNA: TGCGCCAGCAGCTTGTCCATGACCTACGAGCAGTACTTC
CDR3 protein: CASSLSMTYEQYF

clone size: once
D gene: TRBD1
J gene: TRBJ2-2
V gene: TRBV9
CDR3 DNA: TGTGCCAGCAGCACCGGGACAGGGTTCACCGGGGAGCTGTTTTTT
CDR3 protein: CASSTGTGFTGELFF

clone size: once
D gene: TRBD1
J gene: TRBJ1-5
V gene: TRBV28
CDR3 DNA: TGTGCCAGCAGTTTAGCTGACAGGGGGCGGAATCAGCCCCAGCATTTT
CDR3 protein: CASSLADRGRNQPQHF

clone size: -
D gene: -
J gene: TRBJ1-2
V gene: TRBV7-8
CDR3 DNA: TGTGCCAGCAGCCCGCTCGGACGGGACAACCAGGGCTACACCTTC
CDR3 protein: CASSPLGRDNQGYTF

clone size: -
D gene: -
J gene: TRBJ2-3
V gene: TRBV4-1
CDR3 DNA: TGCGCCAGCAGCCAAGGCGTGTCTTCCCTACCTCACAGGGCAGATACGCAGTATTTT
CDR3 protein: CASSQGVSSLPHRADTQYF

clone size: -
D gene: TRBD1
J gene: TRBJ2-7
V gene: TRBV6-5
CDR3 DNA: TGTGCCAGCAGTTCAGGGACAGGGGGCTACGAGCAGTACTTC
CDR3 protein: CASSSGTGGYEQYF

clone size: -
D gene: -
J gene: TRBJ1-1
V gene: TRBV4-1
CDR3 DNA: TGCGCCAGCAGCCAACCCCCGACAGGGAACACTGAAGCTTTCTTT
CDR3 protein: CASSQPPTGNTEAFF

clone size: -
D gene: TRBD2
J gene: TRBJ2-1
V gene: TRBV5-4
CDR3 DNA: TGTGCCAGCAGCTTGGGACTAGCGGGAGCCGCAGACACCTCCCCCCTCTTC
CDR3 protein: CASSLGLAGAADTSPLF

clone size: few
D gene: TRBD1
J gene: TRBJ1-1
V gene: TRBV6-1
CDR3 DNA: TGTGCCAGCGGGGGGACAGGGACATTGAACACTGAAGCTTTCTTT
CDR3 protein: CASGGTGTLNTEAFF

clone size: -
D gene: -
J gene: TRBJ2-7
V gene: TRBV5-1
CDR3 DNA: TGCGCCAGCAGCTTGTTTGGTCGTTCCTACGAGCAGTACTTC
CDR3 protein: CASSLFGRSYEQYF

clone size: -
D gene: TRBD2
J gene: TRBJ2-7
V gene: TRBV4-3
CDR3 DNA: TGCGCCAGCAGCCAAGATGCGACCGGGACTAGCGGGAAAGGGGGGACCTACGAGCAGTACTTC
CDR3 protein: CASSQDATGTSGKGGTYEQYF

clone size: -
D gene: -
J gene: TRBJ2-5
V gene: TRBV29-1
CDR3 DNA: TGCAGCGTTACCGACAGTCAAGAGACCCAGTACTTC
CDR3 protein: CSVTDSQETQYF

clone size: -
D gene: -
J gene: TRBJ2-7
V gene: TRBV30
CDR3 DNA: TGTGCCTGGAGTTTAGGACTTCCGACTTACGAGCAGTACTTC
CDR3 protein: CAWSLGLPTYEQYF

clone size: -
D gene: -
J gene: TRBJ1-6
V gene: TRBV5-6
CDR3 DNA: TGTGCCAGCTCTATTGGAGGGGGGAGAACTTCACCCCTCCACTTT
CDR3 protein: CASSIGGGRTSPLHF

clone size: -
D gene: TRBD1
J gene: TRBJ1-1
V gene: TRBV7-9
CDR3 DNA: TGTGCCAGCAGCCCCGGGACAGGGGACACTGAAGCTTTCTTT
CDR3 protein: CASSPGTGDTEAFF

clone size: -
D gene: -
J gene: TRBJ1-5
V gene: TRBV2
CDR3 DNA: TGTGCCAGCGGGGGGAGAGGGAATCAGCCCCAGCATTTT
CDR3 protein: CASGGRGNQPQHF

clone size: -
D gene: TRBD1
J gene: TRBJ2-7
V gene: TRBV2
CDR3 DNA: TGTGCCAGCAGAGAGGACAGGGACTACGAGCAGTACTTC
CDR3 protein: CASREDRDYEQYF

clone size: -
D gene: -
J gene: TRBJ2-6
V gene: TRBV2
CDR3 DNA: TGTGCCAGCACAAAGGAGGGGTCTGGGGCCAACGTCCTGACTTTC
CDR3 protein: CASTKEGSGANVLTF

clone size: once
D gene: -
J gene: TRBJ1-1
V gene: TRBV5-4
CDR3 DNA: TGTGCCAGCAGCTTGGCCGGCGGGGGCACTGAAGCTTTCTTT
CDR3 protein: CASSLAGGGTEAFF

clone size: -
D gene: TRBD1
J gene: TRBJ1-2
V gene: TRBV5-1
CDR3 DNA: TGCGCCAGCAGTCTTGGGAGACAGGGTACGGAGGGCTACACCTTC
CDR3 protein: CASSLGRQGTEGYTF

clone size: -
D gene: TRBD2
J gene: TRBJ2-7
V gene: TRBV28
CDR3 DNA: TGTGCCAGCAGTGGGGCGACAGCGGGGGAGCAGTACTTC
CDR3 protein: CASSGATAGEQYF

clone size: -
D gene: -
J gene: TRBJ1-5
V gene: TRBV6-1
CDR3 DNA: TGTGCCAGCAGCGAAGTTGGGGGGAATCAGCCCCAGCATTTT
CDR3 protein: CASSEVGGNQPQHF

clone size: many
D gene: -
J gene: TRBJ1-1
V gene: TRBV28
CDR3 DNA: TGTGCCAGCACCTTGCTTGGGGGCTACACTGAAGCTTTCTTT
CDR3 protein: CASTLLGGYTEAFF

clone size: -
D gene: TRBD1
J gene: TRBJ1-5
V gene: TRBV27
CDR3 DNA: TGTGCCAGCAGGAGGACAGGGGCCTATAGCAATCAGCCCCAGCATTTT
CDR3 protein: CASRRTGAYSNQPQHF

clone size: -
D gene: -
J gene: TRBJ2-1
V gene: TRBV10-2
CDR3 DNA: TGCGCCACCACGAAAGGGGGGGGGTACAATGAGCAGTTCTTC
CDR3 protein: CATTKGGGYNEQFF

clone size: few
D gene: TRBD2
J gene: TRBJ2-1
V gene: TRBV7-8
CDR3 DNA: TGTGCCAGCAGCTTATTGGGATCCTCCGGGACTAGTCTGTTCTTC
CDR3 protein: CASSLLGSSGTSLFF

clone size: -
D gene: -
J gene: TRBJ1-5
V gene: TRBV28
CDR3 DNA: TGTGCCAGCAGTTTGATTGACAGAAATCAGCCCCAGCATTTT
CDR3 protein: CASSLIDRNQPQHF

clone size: -
D gene: -
J gene: TRBJ1-1
V gene: TRBV15
CDR3 DNA: TGTGCCACCAGCAGAAAATCGAACACTGAAGCTTTCTTT
CDR3 protein: CATSRKSNTEAFF

clone size: -
D gene: TRBD2
J gene: TRBJ2-7
V gene: TRBV13
CDR3 DNA: TGTGCCAGCAGCGCACCTCCCAGCGGGAGACGCCACGAGCAGTACTTC
CDR3 protein: CASSAPPSGRRHEQYF

clone size: -
D gene: -
J gene: TRBJ2-1
V gene: TRBV5-1
CDR3 DNA: TGCGCCAGCAGCTTGGAGGGACACAATGAGCAGTTCTTC
CDR3 protein: CASSLEGHNEQFF

clone size: many
D gene: TRBD1
J gene: TRBJ2-5
V gene: TRBV29-1
CDR3 DNA: TGCAGCGTTGGTCGTGACAGGGGAGAGACCCAGTACTTC
CDR3 protein: CSVGRDRGETQYF

clone size: few
D gene: TRBD2
J gene: TRBJ2-5
V gene: TRBV5-5
CDR3 DNA: TGTGCCAGCAGCTTAGACGGGACTAGAAAAGAGACCCAGTACTTC
CDR3 protein: CASSLDGTRKETQYF

clone size: -
D gene: -
J gene: TRBJ1-1
V gene: TRBV28
CDR3 DNA: TGTGCCAGCGGTGGTTTCACTGAAGCTTTCTTT
CDR3 protein: CASGGFTEAFF

clone size: -
D gene: -
J gene: TRBJ2-5
V gene: TRBV2
CDR3 DNA: TGTGCCAGCACACAACAGGGAGGAGAGACCCAGTACTTC
CDR3 protein: CASTQQGGETQYF